The 27 T cell receptor beta chains below all came from one sample that was sequenced in a study of T cells in Graves' hyperthyroidism and ophthalmopathy. Amplification yielded TCR beta CDR3 regions, with RNA transcripts as the source. A first-round RT-PCR of the TCR CDR3 used the HTBI primer set. Each CDR3 protein is one row after TCRdb ran MiXCR on the multiplex PCR reads. Of a few hundred thousand distinct CDR3 sequences in the sample, around 18% were seen once. The sample consisted of blood. The source is a young man with Graves' ophthalmopathy.

CDR3 in DNA: TGTGCCACCAGCAGGGTACCAAACAATGAGCAGTTCTTC. Translation gives CATSRVPNNEQFF. The rearrangement joins TRBV15 to TRBJ2-1; D gene ambiguous. V lost 3 bases to trimming and J lost 5 bases, with 8 bases between them. This CDR3 comprises 13 residues. CDR1 and CDR2 from the germline V gene are LNHNV and YYDKDF (reference sequence).

This clonotype appeared many times. The CDR3 loop reads CASSEGQGLTTEAFF. DNA of the CDR3: TGTGCCAGCAGTGAAGGGCAGGGGCTGACCACTGAAGCTTTCTTT. V usage is TRBV2 and J usage is TRBJ1-1, with a possible D match to TRBD1 (6 bases). V lost 1 base to trimming and J lost 4 bases, with 13 bases between them. Germline V lookup: CDR1 SNHLY, CDR2 FYNNEI. The CDR3 totals 15 residues.

This clonotype has at least ten counts. This chain connects TRBV2 to TRBJ2-7; TRBD1 matches 9 bases. From germline, CDR1 is SNHLY and CDR2 FYNNEI. The CDR3 is 15 amino acids. V shed 7 bases and J 0 bases; nucleotides not matched to a gene: 7. CDR3 DNA: TGTGCCAGCACCACCCTGGGACAGGGCTCCTACGAGCAGTACTTC. Residues: CASTTLGQGSYEQYF.

This clonotype appeared a few times. The rearrangement joins TRBV14 to TRBJ1-1; TRBD1 agrees at 9 bases. With V trimmed by 2 bases and J by 3 bases, 7 bases remained unmatched. CDR1 is SGHDN and CDR2 is FVKESK in the germline V gene. This CDR3 is built from 16 residues. The CDR3 here is CASSQIGQGPDTEAFF. In DNA form, the CDR3 reads TGTGCCAGCAGCCAAATCGGACAGGGGCCCGACACTGAAGCTTTCTTT.

The chain uses TRBV6-1 and TRBJ1-5; 9 nucleotides line up with TRBD1. Trimming removed 6 bases from V and 2 bases from J; junction bases left unmatched: 5. CDR1 and CDR2 from the germline V gene are MNHNS and SASEGT. This CDR3 contains 15 residues. The CDR3 loop is CASRETGGRNQPQHF. DNA of the CDR3: TGTGCCAGCAGGGAGACAGGGGGTCGCAATCAGCCCCAGCATTTT.

This clonotype was counted many times. The chain carries TRBV7-9 and TRBJ1-1; perhaps TRBD1 as D (5 bases). The CDR3 loop spans 16 amino acids. V was clipped by 5 bases and J by 1 base, with 17 bases between them. Germline V gene data show CDR1 as SEHNR and CDR2 as FQNEAQ (reference sequence). CDR3 residues: CASSALAGQGNTEAFF. The CDR3, as DNA: TGTGCCAGCAGCGCATTGGCGGGGCAGGGGAACACTGAAGCTTTCTTT.

The chain carries TRBV20-1 and TRBJ1-1; D uncertain. V gave up 0 bases and J gave up 4 bases, with 18 bases separating them. Germline V gene data show CDR1 as DFQATT and CDR2 as SNEGSKA (reference sequence). The CDR3 runs 16 residues. CDR3 DNA: TGCAGTGCTAGAGAGCTCCTGAGCCAACGGGGCACTGAAGCTTTCTTT. Translating it yields CSARELLSQRGTEAFF.

Of note for this clonotype: No conserved phenylalanine or tryptophan is present at the end of the CDR3, so a read error is the likely explanation. This rearrangement joins TRBV19 to TRBJ1-2; D is possibly TRBD1 (6 bases). Between the trimmed V and J ends, which lost 1 base and 0 bases, there was a span of 9 bases. The germline gives CDR1 LNHDA, CDR2 SQIVND (reference sequence). The CDR3 is 15 residues long. This CDR3 is CASSIGDIANYGYTS. The CDR3 DNA sequence: TGTGCCAGTAGTATAGGGGACATCGCTAACTATGGCTACACCTCC.

There are many counts of this clonotype. This rearrangement joins TRBV20-1 to TRBJ2-1; a possible D gene is TRBD1 (5 bases). The CDR3 extends over 11 amino acids. The germline CDR1 and CDR2 sequences are DFQATT and SNEGSKA (reference sequence). The V end lost 7 bases, the J end lost 3 bases, and 7 bases lay between the germline ends. The CDR3 DNA reads TGCAGTGGCAGGGACTACAATGAGCAGTTCTTC. Encoded protein: CSGRDYNEQFF.

The rearrangement uses TRBV20-1 and TRBJ2-3; a weak D match, TRBD1 (6 bases). The CDR3 is made up of 15 amino acids. Trimming stripped 1 base from V and 2 bases from J, with 13 bases between. Germline V CDR1 and CDR2: DFQATT, SNEGSKA (reference sequence). The CDR3 DNA follows: TGCAGTGCTAGAGCCGGGACAAGCGCCACAGATACGCAGTATTTT. Translating gives CSARAGTSATDTQYF.

This clonotype was seen only a few times. The chain is built from TRBV20-1 and TRBJ1-2; 8 positions agree with TRBD1. The CDR3 extends over 13 amino acids. J was trimmed by 8 bases and V by 3 bases; bases with no gene match: 8. CDR1 is DFQATT, CDR2 SNEGSKA, per germline (reference sequence). This CDR3 is CSASLTGASGYTF. DNA for the CDR3: TGCAGTGCTAGTTTGACAGGGGCTTCCGGCTACACCTTC.

This clonotype was seen ten or more times. The chain employs TRBV27 and TRBJ2-3, with TRBD2 identical over 9 bases. The CDR3 runs 16 residues. CDR1 is MNHEY, CDR2 SMNVEV, per germline (reference sequence). V lost 3 bases, J lost 1 base, and 5 bases stayed unmatched. Here the CDR3 DNA reads TGTGCCAGCAGTTTCGGTCCTAGCGGGGGCACAGATACGCAGTATTTT. It codes for CASSFGPSGGTDTQYF.

The chain combines TRBV5-5 with TRBJ2-2; 7 nucleotides line up with TRBD2. Germline V gene data show CDR1 as SGHKS and CDR2 as YYEKEE (reference sequence). The ends lost 3 bases at V and 6 bases at J; junction bases unmatched: 8. CDR3 size: 15 residues. This CDR3 is CASSSRTSWAGELFF. As DNA, the CDR3 is TGTGCCAGCAGCTCCCGGACTAGTTGGGCCGGGGAGCTGTTTTTT.

V is TRBV6-1 and J is TRBJ1-6, with 7 positions matching TRBD1. V was pared by 5 bases and J by 7 bases, with 8 bases of the junction left unmatched. CDR1 and CDR2 (germline): MNHNS, SASEGT. The CDR3 contains 15 residues. The DNA for the CDR3 is TGTGCCAGCAGTAAAACAGGGGAGACGAATTCACCCCTCCACTTT. Its protein product is CASSKTGETNSPLHF.

The chain has TRBV3-2 and TRBJ2-3; the table's D call, TRBD2, has no DNA check behind it. TRBV3-2 is listed as a pseudogene. The CDR3 runs 14 residues. CDR3 residues: CASSQRETTDTQYF. Here the CDR3 DNA reads TGTGCCAGCAGCCAACGGGAGACCACAGATACGCAGTATTTT.

The V and J genes are TRBV7-9 and TRBJ1-3; 11 bases are shared with TRBD1. Germline V gene lookup returns CDR1 SEHNR and CDR2 FQNEAQ (reference sequence). CDR3 size: 14 residues. V shed 6 bases and J 4 bases; nucleotides not matched to a gene: 2. The CDR3 DNA is TGTGCCAGCAGTCGGGACAGGGGGGGAAACACCATATATTTT. Translated, it gives CASSRDRGGNTIYF.

This clonotype was seen ten or more times. The rearrangement joins TRBV2 to TRBJ2-5; 8 bases are shared with TRBD2. Unmatched junction bases numbered 7, after V lost 8 bases and J lost 5 bases. The CDR3 contains 13 residues. Germline loops: CDR1 SNHLY, CDR2 FYNNEI. The CDR3 DNA reads as TGTGCCAGCTACCGGGGGGGCCCTGAGACCCAGTACTTC. This sequence encodes CASYRGGPETQYF.

This clonotype was counted only a few times. The chain combines TRBV11-1 with TRBJ2-7; TRBD2 matches at 14 bases. The germline CDR1 and CDR2 sequences are SGHAT and FQDESV (reference sequence). The CDR3 length is 16 residues. V lost 6 bases to trimming and J lost 2 bases; unmatched junction nucleotides: 6. DNA of the CDR3: TGTGCCAGCAGGGGGACTAGCGGGGGTTTCCCCTACGAGCAGTACTTC. Its translation: CASRGTSGGFPYEQYF.

This sequence joins TRBV20-1 and TRBJ1-2; perhaps TRBD1 as D (5 bases). Germline CDR1 DFQATT, CDR2 SNEGSKA (reference sequence). The CDR3 contains 12 residues. Between the trimmed V and J ends, which lost 5 bases and 4 bases, there was a span of 11 bases. The CDR3 loop is CSALTGVYGYTF. The CDR3 DNA sequence: TGCAGTGCTCTCACGGGGGTCTATGGCTACACCTTC.

This clonotype was seen repeatedly, ten times or more. This rearrangement joins TRBV5-1 to TRBJ1-1; D not resolved. Germline CDR1 reads SGHRS; CDR2 reads YFSETQ. The ends were cut back, 0 bases at V and 4 bases at J, with 13 bases in the middle. This CDR3 comprises 15 residues. The CDR3, as DNA: TGCGCCAGCAGCTTGGTGGGTGAGGGCATCACTGAAGCTTTCTTT. Translation gives CASSLVGEGITEAFF.

The table lists this clonotype with many counts. This chain uses TRBV12-3 or TRBV12-4 with TRBJ2-7, with D tentatively TRBD2 (6 bases). With 6 bases removed from V and 3 bases from J, the gap between germline ends came to 12 bases. This CDR3 has 13 amino acids. The CDR3 region has the DNA TGTGCCAGCAGAGGGACTGTAATCTACGAGCAGTACTTC. This gives the protein CASRGTVIYEQYF.

Concerning this clonotype itself: The junction does not match germline at one end; this may be a read error. The V call is TRBV29-1, the J call TRBJ2-1, with 8 nucleotides matching TRBD1. CDR3 size: 14 residues. The V gene's germline CDR1 is SQVTM and CDR2 ANQGSEA. The CDR3 DNA reads TGCAGCGTTGAGGGACAGGTCTCCTACAATGAGCAGCTCTTC. It is translated as CSVEGQVSYNEQLF.

The chain uses TRBV19 and TRBJ2-7, with D possibly being TRBD1 (5 bases). This CDR3 comprises 12 residues. Germline CDR1 and CDR2: LNHDA and SQIVND (reference sequence). Trimming removed 7 bases at V and 0 bases at J, with 7 bases between. The CDR3 reads CASKDSSYEQYF. The CDR3 DNA reads as TGTGCCAGTAAAGACAGCTCCTACGAGCAGTACTTC. The full variable domain, rest sourced from reference TRBV19 and TRBJ2-7, is DGGITQSPKYLFRKEGQNVTLSCEQNLNHDAMYWYRQDPGQGLRLIYYSQIVNDFQKGDIAEGYSVSREKKESFPLTVTSAQKNPTAFYLCASKDSSYEQYFGPGTRLTVT.

This clonotype was counted many times. V gene TRBV27 combines with J gene TRBJ1-1; D is possibly TRBD1 (6 bases). This CDR3 is 12 amino acids long. Trimming shortened V by 4 bases and J by 11 bases, and 14 bases separated the two germline ends. Germline V gives CDR1 MNHEY, CDR2 SMNVEV (reference sequence). The CDR3 sequence is CASSYPGAAAFF. The CDR3 DNA sequence: TGTGCCAGCAGTTACCCAGGGGCGGCTGCTTTCTTT.

CDR3 coding DNA: TGTGCCAGCAGCGCCGGGACGGATTATAATTCACCCCTCCACTTT. Protein: CASSAGTDYNSPLHF. The J gene is TRBJ1-6, the V gene TRBV6-1; maybe TRBD1 (5 bases). V was shortened by 6 bases and J by 4 bases, with 13 bases between the two germline ends. This CDR3 is built from 15 residues. Germline CDR1 MNHNS, CDR2 SASEGT.

V and J are TRBV5-5 and TRBJ1-5, with D possibly TRBD1 on 6 matching bases. The CDR3 has 13 residues. The germline gives CDR1 SGHKS, CDR2 YYEKEE (reference sequence). The V gene lost 3 bases and the J gene lost 11 bases, with 15 bases spanning the gap. This CDR3 reads CASSYTGAGAQHF. The CDR3 bases are TGTGCCAGCAGCTACACGGGGGCGGGGGCCCAGCATTTT.

The sample holds one count of this clonotype. Given a much more abundant clone one base away, this may be a read error. The chain carries TRBV29-1 and TRBJ2-7; TRBD1 agrees at 7 bases. TRBJ2-1 matches the DNA end more closely, so the J call is doubtful. The CDR3 runs 13 residues. The V gene's germline CDR1 is SQVTM and CDR2 ANQGSEA. CDR3 in DNA: TGCAGCGTCGGATCTGACAGGGCCTACGAGCAGTTCTTC. It is translated as CSVGSDRAYEQFF.